The rows below give T cell receptor beta chains drawn from one sample of a study of early T cells in non-severe SARS-CoV-2 infection. From the 5' RACE reads, TCRdb called clonotypes with MiXCR, one entry per CDR3 protein. The profile covers more than 15,000 distinct CDR3 sequences, with under 7% appearing a single time and about 6.4% taken by the ten largest. The starting material was whole blood, obtained at baseline. These receptors were collected from an adult who was a healthcare worker with PCR-confirmed SARS-CoV-2 infection or an uninfected control (not recorded which). The CDR3 runs from the conserved cysteine through the conserved F or W. D genes are given only for firm matches. A row's size may be missing; if present it is once, few, many or a size class.

D gene	V gene	clone size	J gene	CDR3 DNA	CDR3 protein
NA	TRBV9	many	TRBJ2-1	TGTGCCAGCACTAGGCGGGATGAGCAGTTCTTC	CASTRRDEQFF
NA	TRBV15	many	TRBJ2-3	TGTGCCACCAGCAGAGATTCCTTAGGGGGCACAGATACGCAGTATTTT	CATSRDSLGGTDTQYF
NA	TRBV24-1	NA	TRBJ1-2	TGTGCCACATTGGGGACGGATGGCTACACCTTC	CATLGTDGYTF
NA	TRBV7-2	many	TRBJ1-1	TGTGCCAGCAGGGGGATGCGGGGGCCCACTGAAGCTTTCTTT	CASRGMRGPTEAFF
NA	TRBV5-1	many	TRBJ2-5	TGCGCCAGCAGCCCCACGTCTGGGGGGCTGATCCTATACTTC	CASSPTSGGLILYF
NA	TRBV30	many	TRBJ2-5	TGTGCCTGGAGACAGCAAGAGACCCAGTACTTC	CAWRQQETQYF
TRBD1	TRBV29-1	many	TRBJ1-6	TGCAGCGTTTGGACAGGGGATTCACCCCTCCACTTT	CSVWTGDSPLHF
NA	TRBV6-5	few	TRBJ2-5	TGTGCCAGCAGTTCCAGGGGTGTGGAGACCCAGTACTTC	CASSSRGVETQYF
TRBD1	TRBV7-6	many	TRBJ2-5	TGTGCCAGCAGCGCGGATTCCGGACAGGGGCAAGAGACCCAGTACTTC	CASSADSGQGQETQYF
NA	TRBV20-1	many	TRBJ1-5	TGCAGTGCTACCTTCGGGGGCAATCAGCCCCAGCATTTT	CSATFGGNQPQHF
NA	TRBV12-3/TRBV12-4	many	TRBJ1-1	TGTGCCAGCAGTACCATAACTGAAGCTTTCTTT	CASSTITEAFF
TRBD1	TRBV5-1	many	TRBJ2-1	TGCGCCAGCAGCTTGGCTCTAGGACAGGGTTCTGAGCAGTTCTTC	CASSLALGQGSEQFF
NA	TRBV4-3	many	TRBJ2-1	TGCGCCAGCAGCCAAGGCACGGCGGGGAGCTCCTACAATGAGCAGTTCTTC	CASSQGTAGSSYNEQFF
NA	TRBV5-6	many	TRBJ1-1	TGTGCCAGCTCCTTGACAGTGAACACTGAAGCTTTCTTT	CASSLTVNTEAFF
NA	TRBV5-8	many	TRBJ1-5	TGTGCCAGCGCGTCAGGGCTCAGCTATAGCAATCAGCCCCAGCATTTT	CASASGLSYSNQPQHF
NA	TRBV6-2/TRBV6-3	many	TRBJ1-5	TGTGCCAGCACCTGGGGCATTAAGCAGCCCCAGCATTTT	CASTWGIKQPQHF
TRBD1	TRBV29-1	medium-sized	TRBJ1-1	TGCAGCGTTACCGGGACAGCGACTATGAACACTGAAGCTTTCTTT	CSVTGTATMNTEAFF
TRBD1	TRBV7-6	medium-sized	TRBJ2-4	TGTGCCAGCAGCCGTGTGACAGGGGAGTCGGACATTCAGTACTTC	CASSRVTGESDIQYF
NA	TRBV7-2	many	TRBJ2-3	TGTGCCAGCAGCTTAGTCGGAGTCACAGATACGCAGTATTTT	CASSLVGVTDTQYF
TRBD2	TRBV5-4	few	TRBJ2-1	TGTGCCAGCACCATAGGACTAGCGGGCCACAATGAGCAGTTCTTC	CASTIGLAGHNEQFF
NA	TRBV5-6	many	TRBJ1-2	TGTGCCAGCAGCGGTCGGACCTATGGCTACACCTTC	CASSGRTYGYTF
NA	TRBV7-6	many	TRBJ2-7	TGTGCCAGCAGCTTAGTCCAGGAGAGGGCCTACGAGCAGTACTTC	CASSLVQERAYEQYF
NA	TRBV10-3	NA	TRBJ2-3	TGTGCCATCAGAAGTCAGGATACGCAGTATTTT	CAIRSQDTQYF
NA	TRBV5-1	many	TRBJ2-7	TGCGCCAGCAGCTTGAACTCCTACGAGCAGTACTTC	CASSLNSYEQYF
NA	TRBV24-1	many	TRBJ2-7	TGTGCCACCAGTGATCCAGGCGAGCAGTACTTC	CATSDPGEQYF
NA	TRBV7-3	medium-sized	TRBJ2-1	TGTGCCAGCAGCTTAGGCAATGAGCAGTTCTTC	CASSLGNEQFF
NA	TRBV5-1	many	TRBJ2-7	TGCGCCAGCAGCTTGGGTTTAAAATACGAGCAGTACTTC	CASSLGLKYEQYF
NA	TRBV4-3	many	TRBJ2-7	TGCGCCAGCAGCCAAGCGGGGGACAGTACCTACGAGCAGTACTTC	CASSQAGDSTYEQYF
NA	TRBV12-3/TRBV12-4	NA	TRBJ1-2	TGTGCCAGCAGTTTAGGCAGGTCCCTCTATGGCTACACCTTC	CASSLGRSLYGYTF
NA	TRBV7-6	NA	TRBJ2-3	TGTGCCAGCAGCTTAAAGCAGGCCACAGATACGCAGTATTTT	CASSLKQATDTQYF
NA	TRBV7-6	many	TRBJ1-3	TGTGCCAGCAGCCCGGCCCATCCCCGAGACACCATATATTTT	CASSPAHPRDTIYF
NA	TRBV12-3/TRBV12-4	NA	TRBJ1-2	TGTGCCAGCACCCCAAGCAGGGCAGGCTATGGCTACACCTTC	CASTPSRAGYGYTF
NA	TRBV6-4	hyperexpanded	TRBJ2-2	TGTGCCAGCAGTGAGACAAGCACCGGGGAGCTGTTTTTT	CASSETSTGELFF
TRBD1	TRBV12-3/TRBV12-4	many	TRBJ1-2	TGTGCCAGCAGTTTAGGGGGACAGGGAGTTTTAGGCTATGGCTACACCTTC	CASSLGGQGVLGYGYTF
TRBD1	TRBV29-1	NA	TRBJ2-5	TGCAGCGTGGGGACAGGTCAAGAGACCCAGTACTTC	CSVGTGQETQYF
NA	TRBV7-8	many	TRBJ1-2	TGTGCCAGCAGCTTAAATTCCCGGCCTAACTATGGCTACACCTTC	CASSLNSRPNYGYTF
NA	TRBV7-2	many	TRBJ2-3	TGTGCCAGCAGCTTAGGAGGCTACCTTAGCACAGATACGCAGTATTTT	CASSLGGYLSTDTQYF
NA	TRBV7-2	many	TRBJ1-6	TGTGCCAGCAGCTTGAGGTCGGGGATCCCCCATTCACCCCTCCACTTT	CASSLRSGIPHSPLHF
TRBD2	TRBV5-4	few	TRBJ2-1	TGTGCCAGCAGTCCGAGCGGGGGGTCGGGCAATGAGCAGTTCTTC	CASSPSGGSGNEQFF
TRBD2	TRBV7-9	many	TRBJ2-1	TGTGCCAGCAGCTTCCCCAGGCGGGGGAGGGATGAGCAGTTCTTC	CASSFPRRGRDEQFF
TRBD2	TRBV7-2	many	TRBJ2-7	TGTGCCAGCAGCTTAGGTCTAGCGGCTTCCTACGAGCAGTACTTC	CASSLGLAASYEQYF